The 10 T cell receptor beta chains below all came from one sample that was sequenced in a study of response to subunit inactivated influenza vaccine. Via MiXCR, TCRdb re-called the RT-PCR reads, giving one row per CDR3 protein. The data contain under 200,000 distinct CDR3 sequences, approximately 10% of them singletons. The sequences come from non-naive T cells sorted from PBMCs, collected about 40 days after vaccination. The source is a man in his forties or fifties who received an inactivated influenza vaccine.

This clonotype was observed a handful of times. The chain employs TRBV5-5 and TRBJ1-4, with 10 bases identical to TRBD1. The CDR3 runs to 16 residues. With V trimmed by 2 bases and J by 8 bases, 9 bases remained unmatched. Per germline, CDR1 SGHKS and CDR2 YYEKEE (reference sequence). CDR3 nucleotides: TGTGCCAGCAGCTTCCCGCCCGGACAGGGGGACGAAAAACTGTTTTTT. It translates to CASSFPPGQGDEKLFF.

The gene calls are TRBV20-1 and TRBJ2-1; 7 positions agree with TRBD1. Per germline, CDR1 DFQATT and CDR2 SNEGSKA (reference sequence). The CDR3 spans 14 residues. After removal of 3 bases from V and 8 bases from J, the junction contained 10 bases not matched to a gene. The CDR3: CSASLRGGSYEQFF. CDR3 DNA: TGCAGTGCTAGCCTGAGAGGGGGCTCGTATGAGCAGTTCTTC.

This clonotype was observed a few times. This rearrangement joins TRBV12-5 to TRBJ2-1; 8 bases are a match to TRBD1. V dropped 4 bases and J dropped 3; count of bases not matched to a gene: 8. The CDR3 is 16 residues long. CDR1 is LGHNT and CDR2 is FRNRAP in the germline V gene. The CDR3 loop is CASGSTQGVGYNEQFF. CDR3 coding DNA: TGTGCTAGTGGTTCGACACAGGGGGTGGGCTACAATGAGCAGTTCTTC.

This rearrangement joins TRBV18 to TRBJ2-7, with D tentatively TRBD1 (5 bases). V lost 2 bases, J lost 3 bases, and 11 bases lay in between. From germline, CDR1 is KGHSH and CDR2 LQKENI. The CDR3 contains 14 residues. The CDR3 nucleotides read TGTGCCAGCTCACCAGCGTACAGGAGCTACGAGCAGTACTTC. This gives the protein CASSPAYRSYEQYF.

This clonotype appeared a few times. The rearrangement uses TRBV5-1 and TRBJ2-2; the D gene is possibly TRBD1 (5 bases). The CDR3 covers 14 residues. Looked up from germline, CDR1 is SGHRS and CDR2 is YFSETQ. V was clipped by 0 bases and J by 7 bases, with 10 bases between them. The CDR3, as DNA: TGCGCCAGCAGCTTGGCCAGGGATGACGGGGAGCTGTTTTTT. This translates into CASSLARDDGELFF.

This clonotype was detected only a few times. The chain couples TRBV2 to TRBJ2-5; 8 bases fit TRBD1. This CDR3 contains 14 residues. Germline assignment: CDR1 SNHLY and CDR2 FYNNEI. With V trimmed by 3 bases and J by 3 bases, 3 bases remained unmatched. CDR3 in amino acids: CASSDWTGKETQYF. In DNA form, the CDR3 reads TGTGCCAGCAGTGATTGGACAGGGAAAGAGACCCAGTACTTC.

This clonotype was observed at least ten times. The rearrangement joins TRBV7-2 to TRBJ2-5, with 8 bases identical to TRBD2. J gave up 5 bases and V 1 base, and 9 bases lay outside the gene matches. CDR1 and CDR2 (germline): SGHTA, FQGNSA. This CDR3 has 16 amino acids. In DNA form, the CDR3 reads TGTGCCAGCAGCTTAGTACTCGGGAGGGCCGGGGAGACCCAGTACTTC. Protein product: CASSLVLGRAGETQYF.

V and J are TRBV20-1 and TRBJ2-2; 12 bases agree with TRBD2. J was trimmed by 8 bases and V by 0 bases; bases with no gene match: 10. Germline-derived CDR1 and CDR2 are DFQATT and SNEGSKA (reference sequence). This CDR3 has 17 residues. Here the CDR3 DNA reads TGCAGTGCTAGAGATGGATGGACTAGCGGGGCCAGGGGGGAGCTGTTTTTT. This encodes CSARDGWTSGARGELFF.

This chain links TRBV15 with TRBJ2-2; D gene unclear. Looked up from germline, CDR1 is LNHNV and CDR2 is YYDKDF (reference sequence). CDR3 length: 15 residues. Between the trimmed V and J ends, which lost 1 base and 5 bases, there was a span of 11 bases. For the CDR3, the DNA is TGTGCCACCAGCAGAGTCCAGTTTGGGACCGGGGAGCTGTTTTTT. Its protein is CATSRVQFGTGELFF. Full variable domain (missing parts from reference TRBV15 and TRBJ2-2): DAMVIQNPRYQVTQFGKPVTLSCSQTLNHNVMYWYQQKSSQAPKLLFHYYDKDFNNEADTPDNFQSRRPNTSFCFLDIRSPGLGDTAMYLCATSRVQFGTGELFFGEGSRLTVL.

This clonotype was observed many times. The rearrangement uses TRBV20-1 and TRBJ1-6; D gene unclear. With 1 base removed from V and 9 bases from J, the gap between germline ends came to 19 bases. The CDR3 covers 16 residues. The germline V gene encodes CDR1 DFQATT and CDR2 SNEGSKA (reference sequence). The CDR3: CSARGFLGLTLSPLHF. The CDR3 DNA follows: TGCAGTGCTAGAGGGTTCCTCGGGCTAACTCTTTCACCCCTCCACTTT.